The entry below gives a single TCR beta chain sequence along with its context. Which antigen it targets is not known. No much larger clone exists at a distance of one base, and base qualities are not known. Collaborating institutions collected whole blood in K2EDTA tubes following their own protocols. For TCRbeta analysis, collaborators shipped samples as frozen whole blood, isolated PBMCs, or DNA extracted from either of those sample types. TCRbeta CDR3 regions were amplified from genomic DNA using the immunoSEQ Assay, a bias-controlled multiplex PCR. The published analysis was carried out like this. Nucleated cell counts per sample were estimated from amplification of reference gene primers within the assay. To quantify the absolute abundance of each unique TCRbeta CDR3 rearrangement, sequence reads were collapsed and filtered. For each sample, productive Simpson clonality was calculated as the square root of Simpson's diversity index across productive rearrangements. In its TCRdb copy, this immuneACCESS table keeps in-frame sequences only and misses some clones. Where compared with another copy, unresolved V genes explain less than half of these, and the others have no known cause. That table supplies the V and J calls and clone size; D and trimming were determined from the DNA. Recorded for this sample are 300,000 to 450,000 clones; 85% of them occurred a single time. 3.5% to 4% of the sample is held by the ten biggest clonotypes.

V loses 7 bases, J loses 4 bases, and the germline ends lie 11 bases apart. The CDR3 has 13 amino acids, counting the end cysteine and phenylalanine. Here the CDR3 DNA is all that survives: 39 bases in frame from base 1. The sample comes from a study of blood T cell repertoires in COVID-19 (TCRdb year 2020). About the investigation overall: Collaborator samples came from the United States, Italy and Spain and covered acute and convalescent phases of COVID-19. The samples were drawn from two sources: the first 160 participants of the ongoing ImmuneRACE study, and approximately 1,300 subjects contributed by 6 global collaborators. Nearly every sample came with metadata listing a de-identified subject ID, COVID-19 status, age in years and sex. The repertoires were released in a freely available public database meant as a resource for research on the immune response to SARS-CoV-2. The prospective study material was composed of cDNA or gDNA derived from T cells, B-cell-depleted T cells, or PBMCs. Where available, HLA class I and class II types were obtained from metadata supplied by the sample provider rather than from assay-based typing. The dataset comprised deeply sampled blood TCRbeta repertoires from subjects exposed to, actively infected with, or recovered from COVID-19.

Points the paper makes about the study in general: The quantity of clinical and demographic metadata differed by source and by participant and was supplied without curation.

The chain employs TRBV12-3 or TRBV12-4 and TRBJ1-3; a tentative D call is TRBD1 (6 bases match). The sequence was collected from a woman aged 18-30 years with acute or convalescent COVID-19. The specimen sequenced was peripheral blood. The CDR3 sequence is CASTPTGGNTIYF. The DNA reads as follows: TGTGCCAGCACCCCGACAGGAGGAAACACCATATATTTT.